These T cell receptor beta chains were read from a single sample in a study of T cells after yellow fever vaccination. TCRdb recomputed calls from the 5' RACE reads with MiXCR, one row per CDR3 protein. The sample gives 610,000 or so distinct CDR3 sequences, 9% to 15% of which show up once; more than 12% is in the top ten. The material was PBMCs, obtained on the day of the yellow fever booster vaccination. These TCRs come from a man between 25 and 39 years old who received the YFV17D yellow fever vaccine. Each CDR3 is given with its conserved first and last residue. D genes are given only for firm matches. Rows may omit the clone size; those that give it use once, few, many or a size class.

CSVEDRDETQYF TGCAGCGTTGAGGACAGGGATGAGACCCAGTACTTC TRBD1 . TRBJ2-5 TRBV29-1
CASSYWSGDSPLHF TGTGCCAGCAGTTACTGGTCAGGGGATTCACCCCTCCACTTT . . TRBJ1-6 TRBV6-5
CASSLPGTVDNEQFF TGTGCCAGCAGCCTCCCGGGGACCGTCGACAATGAGCAGTTCTTC . once TRBJ2-1 TRBV7-2
CASSLEGTSGSGELFF TGTGCCAGCAGCTTAGAGGGGACTAGCGGGTCTGGGGAGCTGTTTTTT TRBD2 few TRBJ2-2 TRBV7-2
CASRVASVKYTQYF TGCGCCAGCAGGGTGGCTAGCGTTAAGTATACGCAGTATTTT . few TRBJ2-3 TRBV10-2
CSASGNSYNEQFF TGCAGTGCTAGCGGGAACTCCTACAATGAGCAGTTCTTC . few TRBJ2-1 TRBV20-1
CASSPRGLAEDEQFF TGTGCCAGCAGTCCCCGGGGACTAGCGGAGGATGAGCAGTTCTTC TRBD2 . TRBJ2-1 TRBV6-1
CASSLTGLGNGNTIYF TGTGCCAGCAGTCTGACCGGACTAGGGAACGGAAACACCATATATTTT . few TRBJ1-3 TRBV12-3/TRBV12-4
CASSRGGKSPLNYGYTF TGTGCCAGCAGTCGAGGCGGGAAATCCCCTCTTAACTATGGCTACACCTTC . few TRBJ1-2 TRBV25-1
CAVQGAGTETQYF TGTGCCGTTCAGGGTGCCGGGACAGAGACCCAGTACTTC . few TRBJ2-5 TRBV10-3
CSVAGLVSYNEQFF TGCAGCGTAGCGGGACTAGTATCCTACAATGAGCAGTTCTTC TRBD2 few TRBJ2-1 TRBV29-1
CASSFGAVPYEQYF TGTGCCAGCAGTTTCGGAGCGGTCCCCTACGAGCAGTACTTC . . TRBJ2-7 TRBV12-3/TRBV12-4
CSASWPTSGSYNEQFF TGCAGTGCTAGTTGGCCGACTAGCGGCTCCTACAATGAGCAGTTCTTC TRBD2 . TRBJ2-1 TRBV20-1
CASSTPTSGRGTGELFF TGTGCCAGCAGCACCCCTACTAGCGGGAGGGGCACCGGGGAGCTGTTTTTT TRBD2 few TRBJ2-2 TRBV5-4
CSVDNGGRGYTF TGCAGCGTTGACAATGGCGGTCGGGGCTACACCTTC . . TRBJ1-2 TRBV29-1
CASAGTYSEKLFF TGTGCCAGCGCGGGAACATATTCAGAAAAACTGTTTTTT . few TRBJ1-4 TRBV2
CASSLAGGGNQPQHF TGTGCCAGCAGCTTGGCAGGGGGGGGGAATCAGCCCCAGCATTTT TRBD1 many TRBJ1-5 TRBV5-1
CARAGDYNSPLHF TGTGCCAGGGCGGGGGACTATAATTCACCCCTCCACTTT . few TRBJ1-6 TRBV2
CAWSGTAEAFF TGTGCCTGGAGTGGGACGGCCGAAGCTTTCTTT . . TRBJ1-1 TRBV30
CATSGDPGSQDTQYF TGTGCCACCAGTGGGGACCCAGGGTCCCAAGATACGCAGTATTTT . . TRBJ2-3 TRBV24-1
CASSLSTDTQYF TGTGCCAGCAGTTTAAGCACAGATACGCAGTATTTT . many TRBJ2-3 TRBV5-1
CATNPGQGSYEQYF TGTGCCACCAATCCGGGACAGGGATCCTACGAGCAGTACTTC TRBD1 few TRBJ2-7 TRBV6-2/TRBV6-3
CASSFAGTPEQYF TGTGCCAGCAGCTTCGCGGGGACGCCCGAGCAGTACTTC . . TRBJ2-7 TRBV7-9
CASSLGQYYEQYF TGTGCCAGCAGCCTAGGTCAGTACTACGAGCAGTACTTC . many TRBJ2-7 TRBV12-3/TRBV12-4
CSATGRNLETQYF TGCAGTGCTACGGGACGAAACCTAGAGACCCAGTACTTC . . TRBJ2-5 TRBV20-1
CSARSGANEQFF TGCAGTGCTAGATCAGGGGCAAATGAGCAGTTCTTC . . TRBJ2-1 TRBV20-1
CASKGTYEQYF TGTGCCAGTAAAGGTACCTACGAGCAGTACTTC . few TRBJ2-7 TRBV19
CASSLLWTSGLQETQYF TGTGCCAGCAGCTTACTTTGGACTAGCGGGTTACAAGAGACCCAGTACTTC TRBD2 . TRBJ2-5 TRBV7-2
CSVETVRESRETQYF TGCAGCGTTGAAACGGTCCGGGAGAGTCGGGAGACCCAGTACTTC . few TRBJ2-5 TRBV29-1
CSVTNDRGRKGEQYF TGCAGCGTGACTAATGACAGGGGGCGCAAAGGCGAGCAGTACTTC TRBD1 . TRBJ2-7 TRBV29-1
CASSEHQGFSYEQYF TGTGCCAGCAGTGAACACCAGGGGTTTTCCTACGAGCAGTACTTC . few TRBJ2-7 TRBV27